Listed here is a single T cell receptor beta chain. The antigen remains unidentified. The CDR3 is made up of 14 amino acids. The germline V and J ends were trimmed by 0 bases and 4 bases, with 9 bases remaining between them. Germline V gives CDR1 SGHDN, CDR2 FVKESK. Extraction and reverse transcription of RNA yielded cDNA as the sequencing template. The method was immunoSEQ multiplex PCR; TCRdb's version includes in-frame clones alone and lacks a portion of them. The sample has roughly 150,000 clones; 80% to 90% are singletons. The sample comes from a study of CD8+ T cells in alopecia areata. Study summary: Tofacitinib ran 6 to 18 months, followed by 6 months off drug. Study conclusions and caveats: Elevated clonality characterized lesional scalp relative to normal scalp, particularly in alopecia totalis/universalis.

The receptor's source is a human donor with alopecia areata. The material was CD8+ T cells sorted from blood, obtained at week 0. The rearrangement links TRBV14 to TRBJ1-1; tentative D call: TRBD1 (5 bases). The CDR3 sequence: CASSQEGRATEAFF. The CDR3 DNA sequence: TGTGCCAGCAGCCAAGAGGGACGAGCCACTGAAGCTTTCTTT.